The clone carrying this T cell receptor beta chain was picked up one time. Its antigen is unidentified. The junction does not match germline at one end; this may be a read error. In germline, CDR1 is LGHNA, CDR2 YNFKEQ. The CDR3 runs to 14 residues. TCRbeta libraries were built with three rounds of nested PCR, modified from ARM-PCR. In TCRdb, the multiplex PCR reads were re-called with MiXCR into one record per CDR3 protein. The sample carries roughly 75,000 distinct CDR3 sequences, more than 80% recorded once. These data originate in a study of tumor and adjacent non-tumor tissue in lung cancer. The overall study: Each sample yielded 3.9 million or so productive TCRbeta reads on average.

Study observations and caveats: Significantly higher TCR diversity was found in tumor than normal lung. Tumor repertoires had a smaller top 100 clone share than normal lung.

The template was RNA from unsorted bulk tissue. More than 3 cm separated this lung sample from the edge of the tumor. Sequencing was performed on distant non-tumor lung tissue. The chain is built from TRBV4-2 and TRBJ2-2, with D unclear. The receptor's source is a man aged 55-75 years with non-small cell lung cancer. CDR3 sequence reads: CTSSQGESHGELFF. The CDR3 nucleotides read TGTACCAGCAGCCAAGGAGAGTCGCACGGGGAGCTGTTTTTT.